This TCR beta chain was sequenced for a study of blood T cell repertoires in COVID-19. About the study: PBMCs, B-cell-depleted T cells, or T cells provided the cDNA or gDNA that made up the material.

TCRdb's copy holds only in-frame clones and misses some; the assay was immunoSEQ multiplex PCR. The sample lists around 270,000 clones, approximately 85% seen once, with 0.85% to 1% in the top ten. This TCR came from a human donor with COVID-19, enrolled during active disease. The donor label of this sample is uncertain. Sequenced input: peripheral blood.

Written as DNA, the CDR3 is TGTGCCAGCAGCTTAGGGCAGGAGGGTGGCTACACCTTC. Translating it yields CASSLGQEGGYTF. The chain recombines TRBV7-9 with TRBJ1-2; D is unclear. Germline V gene sequence: CDR1 SEHNR, CDR2 FQNEAQ (reference sequence). Between the trimmed V and J ends, which lost 1 base and 7 bases, there was a span of 10 bases. CDR3 length equals 13 residues.